This T cell receptor (beta chain) was sequenced in a study of T cells in narcolepsy. Overall study context: Donors had narcolepsy type 1 or type 2, or were healthy controls. Overall study findings and caveats: Same-patient CSF and blood CD4+ T cell clonotypes included HCRT-specific and TRIB2-specific autoreactive ones.

The CDR3 covers 13 residues. Trimming stripped 1 base from V and 10 bases from J, with 11 bases between. Germline V gene sequence: CDR1 SGHVS, CDR2 FNYEAQ. As regards this clone: Its antigen is unidentified.

The repertoire was sequenced with immunoSEQ multiplex PCR; TCRdb's copy has only in-frame clones and lacks some. The sample contains 30,000 to 45,000 clones, roughly 88% of which appear only once. The TCR was taken from a human donor with narcolepsy. This chain connects TRBV7-6 to TRBJ2-1, with D perhaps assigned TRBD1 or TRBD2 (6 bases each). Sequences were obtained from CD45RA- memory CD4+ T cells from PBMCs. CDR3 nucleotides: TGTGCCAGCAGCTTAGAGGGGGGCGCGGAGCAGTTCTTC. The encoded protein is CASSLEGGAEQFF. The full variable domain, completed using reference TRBV7-6 and TRBJ2-1, is GAGVSQSPRYKVTKRGQDVALRCDPISGHVSLYWYRQALGQGPEFLTYFNYEAQQDKSGLPNDRFSAERPEGSISTLTIQRTEQRDSAMYRCASSLEGGAEQFFGPGTRLTVL.